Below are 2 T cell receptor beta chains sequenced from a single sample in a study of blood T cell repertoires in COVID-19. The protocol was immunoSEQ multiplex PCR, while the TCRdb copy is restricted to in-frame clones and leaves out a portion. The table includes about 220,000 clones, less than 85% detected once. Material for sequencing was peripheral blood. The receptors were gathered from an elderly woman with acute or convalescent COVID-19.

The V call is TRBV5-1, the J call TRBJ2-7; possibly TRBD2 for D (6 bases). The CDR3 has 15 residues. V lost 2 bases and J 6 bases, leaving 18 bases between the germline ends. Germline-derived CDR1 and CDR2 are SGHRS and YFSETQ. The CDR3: CASSFGGTQPPEQYF. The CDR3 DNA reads TGCGCCAGCAGCTTCGGAGGGACCCAACCCCCCGAGCAGTACTTC.

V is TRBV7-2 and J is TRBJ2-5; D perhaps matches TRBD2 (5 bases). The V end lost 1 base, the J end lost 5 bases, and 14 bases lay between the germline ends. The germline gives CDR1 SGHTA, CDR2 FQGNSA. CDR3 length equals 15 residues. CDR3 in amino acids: CASSLVSGKRETQYF. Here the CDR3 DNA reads TGTGCCAGCAGCTTAGTCAGCGGCAAAAGGGAGACCCAGTACTTC.